Listed here is a single TCR beta chain. The sample is drawn from a study of blood T cell repertoires in COVID-19. The wider study: Sources were T cells, B-cell-depleted T cells, or PBMCs; the material itself was cDNA or gDNA.

Method: immunoSEQ multiplex PCR; TCRdb's copy keeps in-frame clones and lacks some. The sample holds roughly 92,000 clones, roughly 86% seen once. The CDR3 is made up of 14 amino acids. Germline V gene lookup returns CDR1 ENHRY and CDR2 SYGVKD. V lost 6 bases, J lost 4 bases, and 4 bases stayed unmatched. What was sequenced was peripheral blood. The TCR comes from a human donor with acute or convalescent COVID-19. The donor label of this sample is uncertain. The genes are TRBV10-3 and TRBJ2-2, with 8 bases lining up with TRBD2. CDR3 protein: CAIRTGGRTGELFF. In nucleotides, the CDR3 is TGTGCCATCAGGACGGGGGGGCGCACCGGGGAGCTGTTTTTT.